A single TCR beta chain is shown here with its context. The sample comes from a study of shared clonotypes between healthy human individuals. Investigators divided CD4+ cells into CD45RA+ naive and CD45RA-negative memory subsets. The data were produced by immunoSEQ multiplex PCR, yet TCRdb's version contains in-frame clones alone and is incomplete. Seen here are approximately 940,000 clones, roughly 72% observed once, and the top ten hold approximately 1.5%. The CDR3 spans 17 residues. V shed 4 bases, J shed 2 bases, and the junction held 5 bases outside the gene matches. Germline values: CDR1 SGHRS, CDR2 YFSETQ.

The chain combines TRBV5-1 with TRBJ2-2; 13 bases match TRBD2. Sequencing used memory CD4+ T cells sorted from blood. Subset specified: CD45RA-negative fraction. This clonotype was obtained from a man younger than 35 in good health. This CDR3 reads CASSVTGLAGNTGELFF. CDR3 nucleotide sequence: TGCGCCAGCAGCGTAACGGGACTAGCGGGAAACACCGGGGAGCTGTTTTTT.